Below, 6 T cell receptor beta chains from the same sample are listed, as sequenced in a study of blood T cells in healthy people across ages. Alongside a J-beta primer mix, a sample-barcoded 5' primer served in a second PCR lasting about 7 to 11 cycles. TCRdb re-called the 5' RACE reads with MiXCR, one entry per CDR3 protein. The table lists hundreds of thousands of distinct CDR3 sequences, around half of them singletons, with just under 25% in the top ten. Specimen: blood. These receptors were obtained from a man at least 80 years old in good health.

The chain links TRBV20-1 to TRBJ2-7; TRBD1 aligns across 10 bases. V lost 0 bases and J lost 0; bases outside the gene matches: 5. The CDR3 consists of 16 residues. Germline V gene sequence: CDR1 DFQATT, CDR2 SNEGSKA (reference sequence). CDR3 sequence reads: CSARETGGRNSYEQYF. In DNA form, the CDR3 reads TGCAGTGCTAGAGAGACAGGGGGCCGCAACTCCTACGAGCAGTACTTC.

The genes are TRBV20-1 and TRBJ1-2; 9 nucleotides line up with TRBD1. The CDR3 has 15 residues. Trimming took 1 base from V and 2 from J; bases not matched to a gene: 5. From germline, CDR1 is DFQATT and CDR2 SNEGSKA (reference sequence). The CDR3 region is CSARVQQGANYGYTF. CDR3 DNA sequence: TGCAGTGCTAGAGTCCAACAGGGGGCAAACTATGGCTACACCTTC.

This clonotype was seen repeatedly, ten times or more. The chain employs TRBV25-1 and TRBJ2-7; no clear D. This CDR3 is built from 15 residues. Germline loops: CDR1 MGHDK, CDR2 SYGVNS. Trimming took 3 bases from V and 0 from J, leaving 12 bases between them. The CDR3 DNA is TGTGCCAGCAGTGAGCCATTAGGAAGCTCCTACGAGCAGTACTTC. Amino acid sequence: CASSEPLGSSYEQYF.

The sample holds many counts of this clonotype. CDR3 residues: CASSYSGMHTEAFF. The CDR3 DNA reads TGTGCCAGCAGTTACTCGGGGATGCACACTGAAGCTTTCTTT. The chain links TRBV6-6 to TRBJ1-1; D uncertain. Germline-derived CDR1 and CDR2 are MNHNY and SVGAGI (reference sequence). The V end lost 0 bases, the J end lost 3 bases, and 8 bases lay between the germline ends. The CDR3 loop spans 14 amino acids.

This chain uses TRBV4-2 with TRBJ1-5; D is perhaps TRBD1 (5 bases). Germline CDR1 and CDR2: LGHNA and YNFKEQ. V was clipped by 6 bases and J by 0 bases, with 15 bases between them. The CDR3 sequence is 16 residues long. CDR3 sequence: CASRADLRGSNQPQHF. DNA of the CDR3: TGTGCCAGCAGGGCAGACCTAAGGGGTAGCAATCAGCCCCAGCATTTT.

The CDR3 spells CASSLLAGGDETQYF. CDR3 DNA: TGCGCCAGCAGCTTGTTGGCAGGGGGCGACGAGACCCAGTACTTC. The V gene is TRBV5-1, the J gene TRBJ2-5; 8 bases fit TRBD1. Germline CDR1 is SGHRS and CDR2 is YFSETQ. The CDR3 contains 15 residues. J was trimmed by 5 bases and V by 1 base; bases with no gene match: 7.